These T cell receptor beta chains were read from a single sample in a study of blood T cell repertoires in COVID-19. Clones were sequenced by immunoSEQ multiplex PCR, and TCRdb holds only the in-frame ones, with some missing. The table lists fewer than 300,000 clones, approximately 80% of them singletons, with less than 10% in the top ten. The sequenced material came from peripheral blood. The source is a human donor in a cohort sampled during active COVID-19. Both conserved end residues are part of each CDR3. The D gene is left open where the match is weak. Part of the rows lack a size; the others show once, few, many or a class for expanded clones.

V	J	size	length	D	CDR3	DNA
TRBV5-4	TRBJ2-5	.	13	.	CASSSTAQETQYF	TGTGCCAGCAGCTCCACAGCCCAAGAGACCCAGTACTTC
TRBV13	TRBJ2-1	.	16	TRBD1	CASSGNRDRVYYEQFF	TGTGCCAGCAGCGGGAACCGGGACAGGGTGTACTATGAGCAGTTCTTC
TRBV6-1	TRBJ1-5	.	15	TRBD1	CASSEGTGGNQPQHF	TGTGCCAGCAGTGAAGGCACAGGGGGAAATCAGCCCCAGCATTTT
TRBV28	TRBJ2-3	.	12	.	CASNLDQGTQYF	TGTGCCAGCAACTTAGATCAGGGTACGCAGTATTTT
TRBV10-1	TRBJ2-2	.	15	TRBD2	CASSEASGNTGELFF	TGCGCCAGCAGTGAGGCTAGCGGGAACACCGGGGAGCTGTTTTTT
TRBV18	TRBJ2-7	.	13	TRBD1	CASSADRGYEQYF	TGTGCCAGCTCAGCGGACAGGGGCTACGAGCAGTACTTC
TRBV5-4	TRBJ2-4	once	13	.	CASSSGYSGIQYF	TGTGCCAGCAGCTCAGGGTATTCTGGCATTCAGTACTTC
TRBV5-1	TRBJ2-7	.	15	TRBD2	CASSYSGRSSYEQYF	TGCGCCAGCAGCTATAGCGGGAGGAGCTCCTACGAGCAGTACTTC
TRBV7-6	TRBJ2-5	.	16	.	CASSLASGSVTETQYF	TGTGCCAGCAGCTTAGCGTCAGGGTCGGTTACTGAGACCCAGTACTTC
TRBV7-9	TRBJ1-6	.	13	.	CASSPKFPDSLHF	TGTGCCAGCAGCCCAAAATTCCCTGACTCCCTCCACTTT
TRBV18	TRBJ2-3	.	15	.	CASSPLPRGTDTQYF	TGTGCCAGCTCACCACTACCGAGGGGCACAGATACGCAGTATTTT
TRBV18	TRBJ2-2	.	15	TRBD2	CASSRLAGAIGELFF	TGTGCCAGCTCACGGCTAGCGGGGGCCATCGGGGAGCTGTTTTTT
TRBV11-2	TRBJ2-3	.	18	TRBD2	CASSAGRLAGVVTDTQYF	TGTGCCAGCAGCGCCGGACGACTAGCGGGAGTGGTCACAGATACGCAGTATTTT
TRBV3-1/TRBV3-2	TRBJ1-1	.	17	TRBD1	CASSLFSSGTVNTEAFF	TGTGCCAGCAGCCTTTTCTCTTCCGGGACAGTGAACACTGAAGCTTTCTTT
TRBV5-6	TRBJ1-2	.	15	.	CASTNLDRGSYGYTF	TGTGCCAGCACCAACCTAGATAGGGGCAGCTATGGCTACACCTTC
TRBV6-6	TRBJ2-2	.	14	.	CASSYVRNTGELFF	TGTGCCAGCAGTTACGTTCGTAACACCGGGGAGCTGTTTTTT
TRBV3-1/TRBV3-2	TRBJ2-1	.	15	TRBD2	CASSLGGGDHNEQFF	TGTGCCAGCAGCTTAGGCGGGGGGGATCACAATGAGCAGTTCTTC
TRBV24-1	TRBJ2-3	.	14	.	CATSLRGITDTQYF	TGTGCCACCAGCCTCAGGGGTATCACAGATACGCAGTATTTT
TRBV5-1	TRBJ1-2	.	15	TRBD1	CASGTTGQGLEGYTF	TGCGCCAGCGGAACTACGGGACAGGGGTTAGAAGGCTACACCTTC
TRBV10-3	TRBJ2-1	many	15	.	CAIRDSGGAYNEQFF	TGTGCCATCAGGGACTCAGGCGGGGCTTACAATGAGCAGTTCTTC
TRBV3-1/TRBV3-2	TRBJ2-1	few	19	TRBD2	CASSSRTSGIRSSYNEQFF	TGTGCCAGCAGCTCTCGGACTAGCGGGATAAGGAGCTCCTACAATGAGCAGTTCTTC
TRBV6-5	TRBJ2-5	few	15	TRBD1	CASSWDGTAQETQYF	TGTGCCAGCAGTTGGGACGGGACAGCCCAAGAGACCCAGTACTTC
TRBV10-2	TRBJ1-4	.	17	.	CASKQGWDLSGNEKLFF	TGCGCCAGCAAGCAGGGATGGGATCTGTCAGGGAATGAAAAACTGTTTTTT
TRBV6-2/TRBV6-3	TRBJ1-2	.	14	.	CASSYFGRWGGYTF	TGTGCCAGCAGTTACTTTGGCAGGTGGGGCGGCTACACCTTC
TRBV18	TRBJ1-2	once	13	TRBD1	CASSRQGGQGYTF	TGTGCCAGCTCACGACAGGGAGGTCAAGGCTACACCTTC
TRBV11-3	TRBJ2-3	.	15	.	CASSLAGGGTDTQYF	TGTGCCAGCAGCTTAGCTGGAGGGGGCACAGATACGCAGTATTTT
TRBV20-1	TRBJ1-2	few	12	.	CSASVRLGGYTF	TGCAGTGCTAGTGTCCGCCTAGGCGGCTACACCTTC
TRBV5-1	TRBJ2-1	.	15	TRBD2	CASSLTSGRIYEQFF	TGCGCCAGCAGCTTGACTAGCGGGAGGATATATGAGCAGTTCTTC
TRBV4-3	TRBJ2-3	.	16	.	CASSPTSTESTDTQYF	TGCGCCAGCAGCCCGACTTCGACGGAAAGCACAGATACGCAGTATTTT
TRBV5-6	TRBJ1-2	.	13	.	CASSVSSNYGYTF	TGTGCCAGCAGCGTGAGCTCTAACTATGGCTACACCTTC
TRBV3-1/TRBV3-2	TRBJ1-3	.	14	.	CASSQARAGNTIYF	TGTGCCAGCAGCCAAGCCAGGGCTGGAAACACCATATATTTT
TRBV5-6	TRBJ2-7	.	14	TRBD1	CASSLRGQGPSRYF	TGTGCCAGCAGCTTGAGGGGACAGGGACCTAGTCGGTACTTC
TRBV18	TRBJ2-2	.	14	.	CATLKEEATGELFF	TGTGCCACCTTAAAGGAGGAGGCCACCGGGGAGCTGTTTTTT
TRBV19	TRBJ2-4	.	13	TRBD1	CASSIPGQQREYF	TGTGCCAGTAGTATTCCGGGACAGCAGAGAGAGTACTTC
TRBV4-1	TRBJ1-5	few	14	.	CASSQLGSIQPQHF	TGCGCCAGCAGCCAACTGGGCTCGATTCAGCCCCAGCATTTT
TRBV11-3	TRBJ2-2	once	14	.	CASSLIANTGELFF	TGTGCCAGCAGCTTAATCGCGAACACCGGGGAGCTGTTTTTT
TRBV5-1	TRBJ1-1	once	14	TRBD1	CASRSGTENTEAFF	TGCGCCAGCCGATCCGGGACAGAGAACACTGAAGCTTTCTTT
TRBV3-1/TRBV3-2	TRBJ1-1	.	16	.	CASSVTRGLGNTEAFF	TGTGCCAGCAGCGTGACTAGGGGATTGGGGAACACTGAAGCTTTCTTT
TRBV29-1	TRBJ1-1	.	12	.	CSALVWNTEAFF	TGCAGCGCGTTAGTTTGGAACACTGAAGCTTTCTTT
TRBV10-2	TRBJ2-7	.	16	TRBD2	CASSESKTGGPREQYF	TGCGCCAGCAGTGAGTCGAAAACGGGGGGGCCCAGGGAGCAGTACTTC
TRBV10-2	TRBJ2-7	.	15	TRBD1	CASSEFGGQLYEQYF	TGCGCCAGCAGTGAGTTTGGGGGACAGCTCTACGAGCAGTACTTC
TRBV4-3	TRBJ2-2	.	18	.	CASSQDLGMTGSTGELFF	TGCGCCAGCAGCCAAGATTTGGGGATGACAGGTTCAACCGGGGAGCTGTTTTTT
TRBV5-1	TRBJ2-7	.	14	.	CASSPSGQIYEQYF	TGCGCCAGCAGCCCGAGCGGGCAGATCTACGAGCAGTACTTC
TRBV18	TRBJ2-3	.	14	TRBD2	CASSPGLRADTQYF	TGTGCCAGCTCACCGGGACTACGGGCAGATACGCAGTATTTT
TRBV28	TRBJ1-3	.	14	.	CASSSGVSGNTIYF	TGTGCCAGCAGTTCGGGGGTTTCTGGAAACACCATATATTTT
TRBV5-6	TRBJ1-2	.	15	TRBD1	CASSSSGQGNYGYTF	TGTGCCAGCAGCTCCTCGGGACAGGGCAACTATGGCTACACCTTC
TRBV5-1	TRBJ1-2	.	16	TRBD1	CASSGYDRAANYGYTF	TGCGCCAGCAGCGGGTACGACAGGGCGGCTAACTATGGCTACACCTTC
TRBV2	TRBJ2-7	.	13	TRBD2	CATQGGLIYEQYF	TGTGCCACCCAGGGAGGGTTGATCTACGAGCAGTACTTC
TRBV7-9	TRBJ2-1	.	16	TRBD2	CASSHLAGAPYNEQFF	TGTGCCAGCAGCCATCTAGCGGGAGCGCCCTACAATGAGCAGTTCTTC
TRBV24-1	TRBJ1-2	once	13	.	CATSDKGGLGYTF	TGTGCCACCAGTGATAAAGGAGGGCTTGGCTACACCTTC
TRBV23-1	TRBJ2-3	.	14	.	CASSQWRITDTQYF	TGCGCCAGCAGTCAATGGAGGATCACAGATACGCAGTATTTT
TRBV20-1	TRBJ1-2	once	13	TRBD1	CSASVNRDRGNTF	TGCAGTGCTAGTGTAAACCGGGACAGGGGAAACACCTTC
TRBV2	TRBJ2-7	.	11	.	CASSQAAEQYF	TGTGCCAGCAGCCAAGCCGCCGAGCAGTACTTC
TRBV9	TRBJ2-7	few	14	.	CASSKAGRAFEQYF	TGTGCCAGCAGCAAGGCGGGCAGAGCTTTCGAGCAGTACTTC
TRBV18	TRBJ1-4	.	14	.	CASSRGGTNEKLFF	TGTGCCAGCTCACGCGGAGGGACTAATGAAAAACTGTTTTTT